This T cell receptor (beta chain) was retrieved from a study of blood T cells in healthy people across ages. This clonotype was picked up a small number of times. CDR3 length equals 16 residues. The V gene lost 3 bases and the J gene lost 2 bases, with 19 bases spanning the gap. Per the germline V gene, CDR1 is DFQATT and CDR2 is SNEGSKA (reference sequence). Together with a sample-barcoded 5' primer, a J-beta primer mix was included in a second PCR lasting about 7 to 12 cycles. TCRdb passed the 5' RACE reads through MiXCR, listing each CDR3 protein once. The sample has under 800,000 distinct CDR3 sequences, 20% to 25% seen once.

The rearrangement links TRBV20-1 to TRBJ2-5, with D perhaps being TRBD1 or TRBD2 (5 bases each). Sequencing was carried out using blood. This TCR was sampled from a man aged 70 or older in good health. CDR3 nucleotide sequence: TGCAGTGCTAGCCCCCTTAGAGTAGGGGAGCAAGAGACCCAGTACTTC. Translated: CSASPLRVGEQETQYF.